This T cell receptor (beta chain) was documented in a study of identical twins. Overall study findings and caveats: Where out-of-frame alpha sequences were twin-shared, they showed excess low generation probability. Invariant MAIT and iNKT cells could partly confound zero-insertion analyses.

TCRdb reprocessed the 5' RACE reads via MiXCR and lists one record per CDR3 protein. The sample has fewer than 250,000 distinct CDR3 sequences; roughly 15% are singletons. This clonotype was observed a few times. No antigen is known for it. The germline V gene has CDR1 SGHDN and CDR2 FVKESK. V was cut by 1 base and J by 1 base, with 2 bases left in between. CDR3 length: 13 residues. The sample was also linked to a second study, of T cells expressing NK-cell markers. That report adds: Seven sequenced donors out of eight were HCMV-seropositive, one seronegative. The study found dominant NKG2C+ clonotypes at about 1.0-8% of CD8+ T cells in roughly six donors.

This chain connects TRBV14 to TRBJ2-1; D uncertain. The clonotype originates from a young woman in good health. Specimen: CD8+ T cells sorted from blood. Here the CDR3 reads CASSQVSYNEQFF. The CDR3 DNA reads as TGTGCCAGCAGCCAAGTGTCCTACAATGAGCAGTTCTTC.